Each of the 27 T cell receptor beta chains below was sequenced from the same sample in a study of cytomegalovirus exposure and HLA in healthy donors. The study ran its PCR with 60 Vbeta and 13 Jbeta primers. The protocol was immunoSEQ multiplex PCR, while the TCRdb copy is restricted to in-frame clones and leaves out a portion. The sample holds 100,000 to 150,000 clones, 80% seen once. Material: PBMCs. The receptors come from a man aged 35 to 55 in good health and CMV-seronegative.

The V call is TRBV5-1, the J call TRBJ2-2; 10 nucleotides match TRBD1. The length of the CDR3 is 17 residues. Germline CDR1 is SGHRS and CDR2 is YFSETQ. Germline trimming cut 4 bases from V and 0 bases from J; bases unmatched to any gene: 6. DNA of the CDR3: TGCGCCAGCAGCAGAAGGGACAGGGGTACGAACACCGGGGAGCTGTTTTTT. It encodes CASSRRDRGTNTGELFF.

The chain is built from TRBV4-1 and TRBJ2-3; possible D gene TRBD2, 6 bases. Trimming shortened V by 0 bases and J by 2 bases, and 9 bases separated the two germline ends. Germline V lookup: CDR1 MGHRA, CDR2 YSYEKL. This CDR3 is 15 amino acids long. In nucleotides, the CDR3 is TGCGCCAGCAGCCAAGATGGGACTTCCACAGATACGCAGTATTTT. Protein sequence: CASSQDGTSTDTQYF.

The rearrangement uses TRBV5-1 and TRBJ1-6; 7 bases are a match to TRBD1. CDR1 and CDR2 from the germline V gene are SGHRS and YFSETQ. The ends lost 4 bases at V and 8 bases at J; junction bases unmatched: 12. The CDR3 contains 16 residues. CDR3 nucleotide sequence: TGCGCCAGCAGCCCGTCGACAGGGTGGGGAGATTCACCCCTCCACTTT. Translating gives CASSPSTGWGDSPLHF.

This chain links TRBV6-5 with TRBJ2-3, with 8 bases that match TRBD1. This CDR3 region has 13 residues. V was pared by 9 bases and J by 1 base, with 3 bases of the junction left unmatched. The germline V gene has CDR1 MNHEY and CDR2 SVGAGI. The CDR3 DNA reads TGTGCCAGTGGGACAGGCGGCACAGATACGCAGTATTTT. Residues: CASGTGGTDTQYF.

In this sample, this clone turned up a few times. The chain is built from TRBV2 and TRBJ1-1, with 9 bases lining up with TRBD1. This CDR3 is 14 amino acids long. Trimming cost V 4 bases and J 6 bases; bases outside gene matches: 6. Germline assignment: CDR1 SNHLY and CDR2 FYNNEI. The CDR3 loop is CASSALQGAPEAFF. CDR3 in DNA: TGTGCCAGCAGTGCGCTACAGGGGGCGCCTGAAGCTTTCTTT. Drawing the rest from reference TRBV2 and TRBJ1-1, the complete variable domain is EPEVTQTPSHQVTQMGQEVILRCVPISNHLYFYWYRQILGQKVEFLVSFYNNEISEKSEIFDDQFSVERPDGSNFTLKIRSTKLEDSAMYFCASSALQGAPEAFFGQGTRLTVV.

This clone has more than one count but fewer than ten. The rearrangement uses TRBV5-4 and TRBJ1-2; 7 positions match TRBD1. J was trimmed by 5 bases and V by 8 bases; bases with no gene match: 3. Germline CDR1 and CDR2: SGHNT and YYREEE (reference sequence). The CDR3 has 11 amino acids. The CDR3 region has the DNA TGTGCCAGTACAGGGGATTATGGCTACACCTTC. Its protein product is CASTGDYGYTF.

This clone was seen a few times. Other nucleotide sequences from this sample produce the same CDR3. The chain is built from TRBV7-3 and TRBJ1-1; TRBD1 is a possible D gene (5 bases). Per germline, CDR1 SGHTA and CDR2 FQGTGA. The CDR3 runs 14 residues. V was pared by 0 bases and J by 7 bases, with 12 bases between. The CDR3 sequence: CASSLTGTENEAFF. CDR3 nucleotide sequence: TGTGCCAGCAGCTTAACCGGGACTGAGAATGAAGCTTTCTTT.

Only one count was recorded for this clone. This rearrangement joins TRBV7-2 to TRBJ2-7, with TRBD1 matching 8 bases. The CDR3 is 15 residues long. Trimming cost V 3 bases and J 2 bases; bases outside gene matches: 6. In germline, CDR1 is SGHTA, CDR2 FQGNSA. The CDR3 here is CASSFLPGQAYEQYF. CDR3 DNA: TGTGCCAGCAGCTTCCTGCCGGGACAGGCCTACGAGCAGTACTTC.

The chain couples TRBV2 to TRBJ2-5; the match to TRBD2 covers 10 bases. Germline V gives CDR1 SNHLY, CDR2 FYNNEI. The junction had 3 bases not matched to a gene; V was cut back by 1 base and J by 1 base. CDR3 length equals 16 residues. The CDR3 coding sequence is TGTGCCAGCAGTGAAGGAGGACTAGCGGCCCAAGAGACCCAGTACTTC. Residues: CASSEGGLAAQETQYF.

CDR3 loop: CASRGQLYGYTF. In DNA form, the CDR3 reads TGTGCCAGCAGGGGACAGCTCTATGGCTACACCTTC. This chain uses TRBV28 with TRBJ1-2; TRBD1 aligns across 7 bases. CDR1 is MDHEN, CDR2 SYDVKM, per germline. With 6 bases clipped from V and 4 bases from J, the junction kept 2 bases outside the gene matches. This CDR3 spans 12 amino acids.

This rearrangement joins TRBV30 to TRBJ2-1; a possible D gene is TRBD2 (6 bases). CDR1 and CDR2 (germline): GTSNPN, SVGIG (reference sequence). V lost 3 bases, J lost 1 base, and 13 bases lay in between. This CDR3 is 15 amino acids long. For the CDR3, the DNA is TGTGCCTGGAGGCGGGGTGTCTATTCCTACAATGAGCAGTTCTTC. It translates to CAWRRGVYSYNEQFF.

The V call is TRBV4-1, the J call TRBJ2-1, with TRBD2 matching over 13 bases. The CDR3 spans 15 residues. The germline V gene has CDR1 MGHRA and CDR2 YSYEKL. With V trimmed by 5 bases and J by 9 bases, 7 bases remained unmatched. CDR3 nucleotide sequence: TGCGCCAGCAGCAGGGGACTAGCGGGAATGGGTGAGCAGTTCTTC. The encoded protein is CASSRGLAGMGEQFF.

V usage is TRBV18 and J usage is TRBJ1-1, with D hard to call. Looked up from germline, CDR1 is KGHSH and CDR2 is LQKENI. Trimming took 1 base from V and 1 from J, leaving 13 bases between them. This CDR3 comprises 16 residues. CDR3 protein: CASSPRLVQANTEAFF. DNA for the CDR3: TGTGCCAGCTCACCACGGTTGGTCCAAGCGAACACTGAAGCTTTCTTT.

This clone came up once. The chain recombines TRBV28 with TRBJ2-3, with 11 bases matching TRBD2. The CDR3 totals 14 residues. Unmatched junction bases numbered 7, after V lost 8 bases and J lost 6 bases. Germline CDR1 is MDHEN and CDR2 is SYDVKM. The CDR3 DNA is TGTGCCAGCCTAACTAGCGGGGGAGGGGATACGCAGTATTTT. This encodes CASLTSGGGDTQYF.

The genes are TRBV30 and TRBJ2-1; possibly TRBD2 for D (6 bases). CDR3 length: 10 residues. Germline values: CDR1 GTSNPN, CDR2 SVGIG (reference sequence). V lost 7 bases, J lost 12 bases, and 13 bases lay in between. The CDR3 loop is CASGDAGQFF. As DNA, the CDR3 is TGTGCCTCGGGGGACGCAGGGCAGTTCTTC.

The rearrangement links TRBV10-1 to TRBJ2-1; TRBD2 agrees at 7 bases. Germline assignment: CDR1 WNHNN and CDR2 SYGVQD (reference sequence). With 6 bases clipped from V and 8 bases from J, the junction kept 7 bases outside the gene matches. The CDR3 consists of 13 residues. CDR3 sequence: CASRAGPWDEQFF. CDR3 sequence (DNA): TGCGCCAGCAGAGCGGGACCATGGGATGAGCAGTTCTTC.

The CDR3, as DNA: TGTGCCAGCAGTGAAGGCGGACTAGGTACCTACGAGCAGTACTTC. Translated: CASSEGGLGTYEQYF. This chain links TRBV6-1 with TRBJ2-7, with 7 nucleotides matching TRBD2. The CDR3 length is 15 residues. With V trimmed by 1 base and J by 2 bases, 5 bases remained unmatched. The germline V gene has CDR1 MNHNS and CDR2 SASEGT.

The J gene is TRBJ2-1, the V gene TRBV6-5; 11 positions match TRBD1. This CDR3 has 14 residues. Germline loops: CDR1 MNHEY, CDR2 SVGAGI. The V segment lost 6 bases and the J segment 8 bases; nucleotides outside the gene matches: 6. CDR3 sequence reads: CASSRSGQGDEQFF. The CDR3 region has the DNA TGTGCCAGCAGCCGCTCGGGACAGGGGGATGAGCAGTTCTTC.

The V gene is TRBV9, the J gene TRBJ1-5, with D possibly TRBD1 on 5 matching bases. This CDR3 is 15 amino acids long. Trimming took off 2 bases at V and 5 bases at J, with 14 bases between the two ends. Germline lookup yields CDR1 SGDLS and CDR2 YYNGEE. The DNA for the CDR3 is TGTGCCAGCAGCGTCGGGTCCGGGGGGTATCAGCCCCAGCATTTT. Residues: CASSVGSGGYQPQHF.

V usage is TRBV28 and J usage is TRBJ1-5; D is undetermined. The CDR3 has 12 amino acids. V was pared by 2 bases and J by 5 bases, with 4 bases between. Germline lookup yields CDR1 MDHEN and CDR2 SYDVKM. CDR3 loop: CASSLGYQPQHF. In nucleotides, the CDR3 is TGTGCCAGCAGTTTAGGCTATCAGCCCCAGCATTTT.

The chain recombines TRBV19 with TRBJ1-2, with 10 bases matching TRBD1. Germline V gene lookup returns CDR1 LNHDA and CDR2 SQIVND (reference sequence). The V and J ends lost 3 bases and 2 bases, in that order; junction bases with no gene match: 6. This CDR3 spans 16 amino acids. The CDR3 DNA reads as TGTGCCAGTAGTATCAAACCGGGACAGGGGAACTATGGCTACACCTTC. It is translated as CASSIKPGQGNYGYTF.

This sequence joins TRBV5-1 and TRBJ1-1; TRBD1 agrees at 7 bases. Germline lookup yields CDR1 SGHRS and CDR2 YFSETQ. This CDR3 has 14 amino acids. With V trimmed by 2 bases and J by 4 bases, 5 bases remained unmatched. CDR3 in amino acids: CASSFEGGVTEAFF. Here the CDR3 DNA reads TGCGCCAGCAGCTTCGAAGGGGGCGTCACTGAAGCTTTCTTT.

This sequence joins TRBV2 and TRBJ1-2; 8 bases are shared with TRBD1. Germline V CDR1 and CDR2: SNHLY, FYNNEI. The CDR3 has 15 amino acids. The V gene end was trimmed by 6 bases and the J gene end by 3 bases; junction bases not matched to a gene: 9. The CDR3 sequence: CASRGGTGTYYGYTF. CDR3 bases: TGTGCCAGCAGAGGAGGGACAGGAACTTACTATGGCTACACCTTC.

The chain has TRBV30 and TRBJ2-5; 9 bases fit TRBD1. CDR3 length equals 15 residues. The V gene's germline CDR1 is GTSNPN and CDR2 SVGIG (reference sequence). V gave up 0 bases and J gave up 5 bases; unmatched junction bases: 7. CDR3 amino acids: CAWSVGRTGVETQYF. CDR3 DNA: TGTGCCTGGAGTGTCGGGAGGACAGGGGTGGAGACCCAGTACTTC.

Regarding this clone: One end of the junction is discordant with germline, which a read error may explain. The chain is built from TRBV6-5 and TRBJ2-2, with 7 bases aligning to TRBD1. CDR3 length: 14 amino acids. The germline CDR1 and CDR2 sequences are MNHEY and SVGAGI. The chain's CDR3 is CASSYYRGTGELFF. Written as DNA, the CDR3 is TGTGCCAGCAGCTACTACAGGGGAACCGGGGAGCTGTTTTTT.

The chain uses TRBV27 and TRBJ2-5, with D possibly matching TRBD1 (6 bases). Germline CDR1 reads MNHEY; CDR2 reads SMNVEV (reference sequence). V was shortened by 5 bases and J by 5 bases, with 15 bases between the two germline ends. This CDR3 has 14 residues. This CDR3 is CASSPGPRGETQYF. The CDR3 bases are TGTGCCAGCAGTCCGGGCCCAAGGGGGGAGACCCAGTACTTC.

This clone showed up just a few times. J is TRBJ2-7 and V is TRBV19; perhaps TRBD2 as D (6 bases). The germline V gene has CDR1 LNHDA and CDR2 SQIVND (reference sequence). V was pared by 6 bases and J by 7 bases, with 19 bases between. This CDR3 is 14 amino acids long. CDR3 bases: TGTGCCAGTAGCCTTTGGGGGGATCCGGCGGAGCAGTACTTC. The encoded protein is CASSLWGDPAEQYF.